This paragraph covers one T cell receptor (beta chain) sequence. Sequenced by immunoSEQ multiplex PCR; TCRdb stores in-frame clones only, minus some. The sample has 30,000 to 40,000 clones, approximately 87% seen once. This entry belongs to a study of T cells in localized non-small cell lung cancer. CDR1 is MNHNY, CDR2 SVGAGI, per germline (reference sequence). Trimming shortened V by 6 bases and J by 5 bases, and 11 bases separated the two germline ends. The CDR3 is 14 amino acids. The source of this sequence is a man between 40 and 75 years old with stage I lung adenocarcinoma. Sequences were derived from peripheral blood, sampled before any cancer treatment. V and J are TRBV6-6 and TRBJ1-6; no clear D. Here the CDR3 reads CASRLLGNNSPLHF. CDR3 DNA: TGTGCCAGCAGACTCCTTGGGAATAATTCACCCCTCCACTTT.